This TCR beta chain was sequenced for a study of vaccination and CD4 T cells after COVID-19. Study context: The study enrolled six male and four female convalescents, two of whom were Hispanic. Median time from second vaccine dose to sampling was about 70 days (14 to 241).

V lost 1 base, J lost 6 bases, and 17 bases lay in between. CDR3 length: 16 amino acids. Per the germline V gene, CDR1 is SGHTA and CDR2 is FQGTGA. The treatment denotes: roughly ten-day PBMC culture with coronavirus spike peptide pools or control peptides (ViraFEST assay). The Oncomine TCR Beta short-read assay sequenced DNA from cultured CD4+ T cells. TCRdb re-called the PCR reads through MiXCR, storing one row per CDR3 protein. The sample shows around 25,000 distinct CDR3 sequences, 58% of them seen only once. A remark on this clonotype: The antigen is undetermined.

Sequencing was performed on CD4+ T cells from blood, cultured in vitro. The chain has TRBV7-3 and TRBJ2-3; tentatively, D is TRBD2 (6 bases). This TCR derives from a human donor who had recovered from COVID-19. The CDR3 DNA reads as TGTGCCAGCAGCTTAAGTGGCGGGAAAAAACTGGATACGCAGTATTTT. Translation gives CASSLSGGKKLDTQYF. The full variable domain, with the rest looked up from reference TRBV7-3 and TRBJ2-3, is GAGVSQTPSNKVTEKGKYVELRCDPISGHTALYWYRQSLGQGPEFLIYFQGTGAADDSGLPNDRFFAVRPEGSVSTLKIQRTERGDSAVYLCASSLSGGKKLDTQYFGPGTRLTVL.